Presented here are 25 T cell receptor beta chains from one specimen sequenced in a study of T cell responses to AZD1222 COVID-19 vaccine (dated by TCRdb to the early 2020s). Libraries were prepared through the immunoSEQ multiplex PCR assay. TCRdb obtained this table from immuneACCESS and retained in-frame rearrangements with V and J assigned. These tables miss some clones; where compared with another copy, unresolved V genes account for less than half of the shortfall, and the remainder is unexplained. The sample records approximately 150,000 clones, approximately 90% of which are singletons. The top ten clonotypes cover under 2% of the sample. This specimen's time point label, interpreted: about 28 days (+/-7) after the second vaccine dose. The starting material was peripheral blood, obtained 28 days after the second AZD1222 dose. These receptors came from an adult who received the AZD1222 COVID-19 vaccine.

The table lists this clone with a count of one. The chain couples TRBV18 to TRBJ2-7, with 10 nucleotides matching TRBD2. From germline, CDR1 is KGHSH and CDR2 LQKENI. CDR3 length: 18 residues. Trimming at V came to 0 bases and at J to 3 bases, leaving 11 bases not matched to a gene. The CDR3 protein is CASSPPFWRTSGIYEQYF. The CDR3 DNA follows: TGTGCCAGCTCACCACCTTTCTGGAGAACTAGCGGGATCTACGAGCAGTACTTC.

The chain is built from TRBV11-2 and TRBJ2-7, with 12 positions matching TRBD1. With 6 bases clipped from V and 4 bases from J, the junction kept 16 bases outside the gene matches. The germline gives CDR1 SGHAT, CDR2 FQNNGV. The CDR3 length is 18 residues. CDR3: CASSPLMRDRGRQYEQYF. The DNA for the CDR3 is TGTGCCAGCAGTCCCTTGATGAGGGACAGGGGGCGTCAGTACGAGCAGTACTTC.

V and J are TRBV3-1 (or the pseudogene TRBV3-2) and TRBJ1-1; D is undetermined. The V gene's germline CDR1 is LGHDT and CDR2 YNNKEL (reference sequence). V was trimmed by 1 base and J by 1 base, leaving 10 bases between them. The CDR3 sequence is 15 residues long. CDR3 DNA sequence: TGTGCCAGCAGCCAAGTCGCCCACGGGAACACTGAAGCTTTCTTT. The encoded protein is CASSQVAHGNTEAFF.

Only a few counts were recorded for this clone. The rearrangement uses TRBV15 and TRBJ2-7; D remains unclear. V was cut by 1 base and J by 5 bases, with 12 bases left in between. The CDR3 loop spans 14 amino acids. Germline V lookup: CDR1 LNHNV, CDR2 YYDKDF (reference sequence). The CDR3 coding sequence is TGTGCCACCAGCAGAGCAGAGGTCCGCCACGAGCAGTACTTC. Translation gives CATSRAEVRHEQYF.

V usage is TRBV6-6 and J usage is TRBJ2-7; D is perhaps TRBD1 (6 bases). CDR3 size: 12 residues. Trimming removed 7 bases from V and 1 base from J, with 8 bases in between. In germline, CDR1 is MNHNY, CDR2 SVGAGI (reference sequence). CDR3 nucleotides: TGTGCCAGCACAGGGGCTTCCTACGAGCAGTACTTC. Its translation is CASTGASYEQYF.

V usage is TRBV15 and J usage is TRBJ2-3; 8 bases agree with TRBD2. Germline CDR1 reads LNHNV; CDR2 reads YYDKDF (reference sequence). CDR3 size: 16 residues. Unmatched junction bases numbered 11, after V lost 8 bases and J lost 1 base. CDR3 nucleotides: TGTGCCACCGGAATCGGACTAGCCGCTGGCACAGATACGCAGTATTTT. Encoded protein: CATGIGLAAGTDTQYF.

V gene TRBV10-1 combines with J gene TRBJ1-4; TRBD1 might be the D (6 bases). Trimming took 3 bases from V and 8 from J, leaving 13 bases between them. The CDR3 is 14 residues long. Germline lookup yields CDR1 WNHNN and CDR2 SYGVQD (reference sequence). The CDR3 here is CASSDGQGIEKLFF. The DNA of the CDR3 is TGCGCCAGCAGTGATGGGCAGGGGATCGAAAAACTGTTTTTT.

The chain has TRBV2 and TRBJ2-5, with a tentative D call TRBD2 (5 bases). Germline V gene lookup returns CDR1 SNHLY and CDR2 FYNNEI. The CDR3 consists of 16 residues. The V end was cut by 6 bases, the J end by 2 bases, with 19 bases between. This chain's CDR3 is CASSRRVAGQQETQYF. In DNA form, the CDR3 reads TGTGCCAGCAGCCGGCGGGTGGCGGGTCAACAAGAGACCCAGTACTTC.

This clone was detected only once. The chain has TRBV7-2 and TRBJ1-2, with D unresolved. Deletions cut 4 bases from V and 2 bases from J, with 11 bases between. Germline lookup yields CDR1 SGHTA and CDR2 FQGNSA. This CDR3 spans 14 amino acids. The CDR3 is CASSSVGWNYGYTF. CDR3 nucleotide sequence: TGTGCCAGCAGCTCCGTCGGGTGGAACTATGGCTACACCTTC.

The CDR3 loop is CASSIKTRLAGGGDEQFF. CDR3 DNA sequence: TGCGCCAGCAGCATTAAGACCCGACTAGCGGGAGGTGGGGATGAGCAGTTCTTC. The gene calls are TRBV5-1 and TRBJ2-1; 13 bases fit TRBD2. With 4 bases clipped from V and 8 bases from J, the junction kept 15 bases outside the gene matches. The germline CDR1 and CDR2 sequences are SGHRS and YFSETQ. This CDR3 contains 18 residues.

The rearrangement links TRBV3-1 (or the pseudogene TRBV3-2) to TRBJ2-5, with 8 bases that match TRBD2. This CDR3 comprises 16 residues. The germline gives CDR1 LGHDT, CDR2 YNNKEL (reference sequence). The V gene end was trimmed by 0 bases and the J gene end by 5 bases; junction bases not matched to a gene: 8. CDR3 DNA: TGTGCCAGCAGCCAAGATGGGCGGGGGGCACGGGAGACCCAGTACTTC. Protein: CASSQDGRGARETQYF.

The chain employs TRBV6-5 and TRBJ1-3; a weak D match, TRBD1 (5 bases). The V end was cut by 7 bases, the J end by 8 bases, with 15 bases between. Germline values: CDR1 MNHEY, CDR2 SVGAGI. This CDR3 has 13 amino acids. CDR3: CASKPQWGDTIYF. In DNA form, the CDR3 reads TGTGCCAGCAAACCCCAGTGGGGGGACACCATATATTTT.

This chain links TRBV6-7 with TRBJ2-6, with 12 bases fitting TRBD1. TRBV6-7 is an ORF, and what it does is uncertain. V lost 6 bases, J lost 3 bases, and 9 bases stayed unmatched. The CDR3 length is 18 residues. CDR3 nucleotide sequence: TGTGCCAGCAGCTCAATCCGGGACAGGGGGCATGGGGCCAACGTCCTGACTTTC. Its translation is CASSSIRDRGHGANVLTF.

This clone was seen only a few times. CDR3 sequence: CASSNYIPEEGYTF. The CDR3 bases are TGTGCCAGCTCGAACTACATCCCGGAAGAAGGCTACACCTTC. The V gene is TRBV18, the J gene TRBJ1-2; no clear D. The CDR3 contains 14 residues. Germline-derived CDR1 and CDR2 are KGHSH and LQKENI. The ends were cut back, 6 bases at V and 8 bases at J, with 19 bases in the middle.

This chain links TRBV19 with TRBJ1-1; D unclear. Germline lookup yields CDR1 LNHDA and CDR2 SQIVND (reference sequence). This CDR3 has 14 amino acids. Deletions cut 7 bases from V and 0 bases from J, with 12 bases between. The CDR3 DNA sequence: TGTGCCAGTACGTGGGGAGATCTGAACACTGAAGCTTTCTTT. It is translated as CASTWGDLNTEAFF.

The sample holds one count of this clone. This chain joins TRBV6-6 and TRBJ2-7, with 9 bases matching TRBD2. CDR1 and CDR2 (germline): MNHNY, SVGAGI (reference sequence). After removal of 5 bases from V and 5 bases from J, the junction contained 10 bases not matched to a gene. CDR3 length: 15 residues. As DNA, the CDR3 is TGTGCCAGCAGTGGGCTAGCGGGATCGGTTGACGAGCAGTACTTC. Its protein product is CASSGLAGSVDEQYF.

The CDR3 region is CASSQGSPGTEAFF. CDR3 coding DNA: TGTGCCAGCTCGCAGGGGTCCCCGGGTACTGAAGCTTTCTTT. V and J are TRBV18 and TRBJ1-1, with D perhaps matching TRBD1 (6 bases). Trimming stripped 6 bases from V and 5 bases from J, with 16 bases between. Germline V gene lookup returns CDR1 KGHSH and CDR2 LQKENI. The CDR3 runs to 14 residues. Using reference TRBV18 and TRBJ1-1 for the parts outside the CDR3, the full variable domain is NAGVMQNPRHLVRRRGQEARLRCSPMKGHSHVYWYRQLPEEGLKFMVYLQKENIIDESGMPKERFSAEFPKEGPSILRIQQVVRGDSAAYFCASSQGSPGTEAFFGQGTRLTVV.

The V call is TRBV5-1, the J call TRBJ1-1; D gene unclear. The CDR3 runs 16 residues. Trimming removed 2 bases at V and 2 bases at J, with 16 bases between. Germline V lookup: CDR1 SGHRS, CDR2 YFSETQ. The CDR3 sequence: CASSFGQSGINTEAFF. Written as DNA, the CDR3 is TGCGCCAGCAGCTTTGGCCAATCGGGTATTAACACTGAAGCTTTCTTT.

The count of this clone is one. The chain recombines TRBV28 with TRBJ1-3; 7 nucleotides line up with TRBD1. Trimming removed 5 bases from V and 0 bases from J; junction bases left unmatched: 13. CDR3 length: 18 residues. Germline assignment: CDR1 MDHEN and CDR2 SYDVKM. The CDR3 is CASSMTGTLGFSGNTIYF. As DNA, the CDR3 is TGTGCCAGCAGTATGACAGGGACCCTTGGATTCTCTGGAAACACCATATATTTT.

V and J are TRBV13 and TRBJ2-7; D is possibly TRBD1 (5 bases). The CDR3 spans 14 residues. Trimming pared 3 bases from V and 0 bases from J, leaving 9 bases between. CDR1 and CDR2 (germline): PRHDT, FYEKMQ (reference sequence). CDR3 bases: TGTGCCAGCAGCTTGACGACAGCCTCCTACGAGCAGTACTTC. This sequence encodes CASSLTTASYEQYF.

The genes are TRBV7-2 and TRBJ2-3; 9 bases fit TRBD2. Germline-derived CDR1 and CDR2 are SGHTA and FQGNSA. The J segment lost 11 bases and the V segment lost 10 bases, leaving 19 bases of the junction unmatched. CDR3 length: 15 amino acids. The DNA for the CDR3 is TGTGCCACCGCTTTAGCGGGAGATCTTGCGCGCGGGCAGTATTTT. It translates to CATALAGDLARGQYF.

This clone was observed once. CDR3 in DNA: TGTGCCAGCAGCGCCACACAGGGCCCTCTTAATTCACCCCTCCACTTT. It translates to CASSATQGPLNSPLHF. J is TRBJ1-6 and V is TRBV9, with a possible D match to TRBD1 (6 bases). The V end lost 3 bases, the J end lost 6 bases, and 16 bases lay between the germline ends. CDR1 is SGDLS and CDR2 is YYNGEE in the germline V gene. This CDR3 is built from 16 residues.

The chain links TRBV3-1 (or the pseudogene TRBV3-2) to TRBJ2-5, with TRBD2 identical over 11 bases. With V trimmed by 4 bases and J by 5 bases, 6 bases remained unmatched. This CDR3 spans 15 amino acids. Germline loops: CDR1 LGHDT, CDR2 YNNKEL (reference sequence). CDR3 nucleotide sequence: TGTGCCAGCAGCCCGACTAGCGGGACGGCCGAGACCCAGTACTTC. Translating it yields CASSPTSGTAETQYF.

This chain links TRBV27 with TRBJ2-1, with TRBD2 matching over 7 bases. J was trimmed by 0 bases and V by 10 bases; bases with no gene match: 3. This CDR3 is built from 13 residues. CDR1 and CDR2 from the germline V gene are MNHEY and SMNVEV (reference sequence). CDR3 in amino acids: CATRTSSYNEQFF. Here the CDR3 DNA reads TGTGCCACCCGGACTAGCTCCTACAATGAGCAGTTCTTC.

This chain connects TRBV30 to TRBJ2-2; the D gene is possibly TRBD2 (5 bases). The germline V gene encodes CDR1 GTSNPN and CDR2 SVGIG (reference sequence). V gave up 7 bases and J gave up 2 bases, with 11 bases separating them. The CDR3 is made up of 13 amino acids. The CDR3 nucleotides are TGTGCCTCCCGATCGGGAAACACCGGGGAGCTGTTTTTT. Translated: CASRSGNTGELFF.